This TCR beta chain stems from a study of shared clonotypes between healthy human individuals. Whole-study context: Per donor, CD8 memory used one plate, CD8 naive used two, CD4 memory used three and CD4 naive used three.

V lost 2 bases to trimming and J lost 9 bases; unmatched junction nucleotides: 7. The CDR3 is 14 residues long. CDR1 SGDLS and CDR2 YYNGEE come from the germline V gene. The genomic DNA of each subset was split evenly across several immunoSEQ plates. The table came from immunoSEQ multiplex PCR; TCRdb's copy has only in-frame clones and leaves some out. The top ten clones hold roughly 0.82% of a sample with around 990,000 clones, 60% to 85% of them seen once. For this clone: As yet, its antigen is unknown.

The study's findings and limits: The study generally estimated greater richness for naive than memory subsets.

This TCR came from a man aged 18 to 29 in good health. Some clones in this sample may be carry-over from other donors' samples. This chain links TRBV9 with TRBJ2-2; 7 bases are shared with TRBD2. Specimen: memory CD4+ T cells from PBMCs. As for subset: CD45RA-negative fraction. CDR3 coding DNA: TGTGCCAGCAGCGTGGGGAGGGCCGCCAGGGAGCTGTTTTTT. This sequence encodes CASSVGRAARELFF.